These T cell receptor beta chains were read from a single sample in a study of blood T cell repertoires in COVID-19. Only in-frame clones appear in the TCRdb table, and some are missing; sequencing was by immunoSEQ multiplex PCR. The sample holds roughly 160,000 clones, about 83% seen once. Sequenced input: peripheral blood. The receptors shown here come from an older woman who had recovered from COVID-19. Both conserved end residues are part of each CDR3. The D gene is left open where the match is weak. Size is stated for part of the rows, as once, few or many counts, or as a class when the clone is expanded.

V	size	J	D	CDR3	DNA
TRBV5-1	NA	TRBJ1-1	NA	CASSSRVNTEAFF	TGCGCCAGCAGCTCACGGGTGAACACTGAAGCTTTCTTT
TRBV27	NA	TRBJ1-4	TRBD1	CASSLDMDRPGEKLFF	TGTGCCAGCAGTTTAGACATGGACAGGCCGGGTGAAAAACTGTTTTTT
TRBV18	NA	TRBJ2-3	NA	CASSPPSTDTQYF	TGTGCCAGCTCACCACCCTCCACAGATACGCAGTATTTT
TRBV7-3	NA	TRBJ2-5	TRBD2	CASSPTRTSSQETQYF	TGTGCCAGCAGCCCAACCCGGACTAGCAGCCAAGAGACCCAGTACTTC
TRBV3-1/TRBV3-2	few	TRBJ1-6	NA	CASSHSNGALGNSPLHF	TGTGCCAGCAGCCATTCCAATGGGGCCCTCGGGAATTCACCCCTCCACTTT
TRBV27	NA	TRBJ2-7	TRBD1	CASSPSTGTGPYEQYF	TGTGCCAGCAGTCCGTCAACCGGGACAGGTCCCTACGAGCAGTACTTC
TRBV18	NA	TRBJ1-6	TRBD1	CASSPQGARMDSPLHF	TGTGCCAGCTCACCTCAGGGGGCGAGGATGGATTCACCCCTCCACTTT
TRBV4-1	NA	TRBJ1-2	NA	CASRPPGGPEVYGYTF	TGCGCCAGTAGGCCCCCGGGGGGGCCAGAAGTCTATGGCTACACCTTC
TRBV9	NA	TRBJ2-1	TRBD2	CASSVGWGLAEEQFF	TGTGCCAGCAGCGTAGGATGGGGACTAGCGGAAGAGCAGTTCTTC
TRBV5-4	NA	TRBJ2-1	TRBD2	CASRVGGLARNEQFF	TGTGCCAGCAGGGTGGGGGGACTAGCGAGGAATGAGCAGTTCTTC
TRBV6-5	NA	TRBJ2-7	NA	CASSFRREKSYEQYF	TGTGCCAGCAGCTTCCGACGGGAGAAGTCCTACGAGCAGTACTTC
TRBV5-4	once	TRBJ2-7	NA	CASSSQRSYEQYF	TGTGCCAGCAGCTCGCAGCGCTCCTACGAGCAGTACTTC
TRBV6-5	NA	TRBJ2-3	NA	CASRTGIVTDTQYF	TGTGCCAGCAGAACAGGGATTGTCACAGATACGCAGTATTTT
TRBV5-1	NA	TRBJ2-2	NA	CASSLAWPSGELFF	TGCGCCAGCAGCTTGGCCTGGCCATCCGGGGAGCTGTTTTTT
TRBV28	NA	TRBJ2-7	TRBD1	CASSPIGGQGDEQYF	TGTGCCAGCAGCCCGATCGGGGGACAGGGGGACGAGCAGTACTTC
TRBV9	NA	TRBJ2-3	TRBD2	CASSVAPRGGRVGTDTQYF	TGTGCCAGCAGCGTAGCTCCACGGGGGGGCCGTGTCGGCACAGATACGCAGTATTTT
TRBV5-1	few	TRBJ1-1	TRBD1	CASSSSPGTGGNTEAFF	TGCGCCAGCAGCTCCAGTCCCGGGACAGGTGGGAACACTGAAGCTTTCTTT
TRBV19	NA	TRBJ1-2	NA	CASSIAADRGLNYGYTF	TGTGCCAGTAGTATTGCGGCAGACCGAGGACTAAACTATGGCTACACCTTC
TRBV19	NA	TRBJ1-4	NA	CASSINGRRNEKLFF	TGTGCCAGTAGTATAAACGGGAGACGGAATGAAAAACTGTTTTTT
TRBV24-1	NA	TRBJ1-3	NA	CAAGGGPRGNTIYF	TGTGCCGCCGGGGGGGGGCCCCGTGGAAACACCATATATTTT
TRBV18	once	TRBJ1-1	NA	CASSPSLEGSGTEAFF	TGTGCCAGCTCACCTAGCCTCGAGGGATCCGGCACTGAAGCTTTCTTT
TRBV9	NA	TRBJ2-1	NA	CASSVGGLWGEQFF	TGTGCCAGCAGCGTAGGGGGGCTGTGGGGTGAGCAGTTCTTC
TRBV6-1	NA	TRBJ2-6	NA	CASSDSGVSPVLTF	TGTGCCAGCAGTGATTCGGGAGTCAGCCCCGTCCTGACTTTC
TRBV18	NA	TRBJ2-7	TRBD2	CASSPYSGSLYEQYF	TGTGCCAGCTCACCATATAGCGGGAGCCTCTACGAGCAGTACTTC
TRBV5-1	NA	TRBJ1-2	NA	CASSSQGPNYGYTF	TGCGCCAGCAGCTCACAGGGCCCGAACTATGGCTACACCTTC
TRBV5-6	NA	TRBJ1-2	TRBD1	CASSLVDRAGGYTF	TGTGCCAGCAGCTTGGTCGACAGGGCGGGGGGCTACACCTTC
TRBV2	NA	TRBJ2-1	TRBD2	CASSEAGLAGHEQFF	TGTGCCAGCAGTGAAGCGGGACTAGCGGGCCATGAGCAGTTCTTC
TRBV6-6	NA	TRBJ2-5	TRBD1	CASRRTGQETQYF	TGTGCCAGCAGAAGGACAGGGCAGGAGACCCAGTACTTC
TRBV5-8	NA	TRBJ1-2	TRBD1	CASSPGTGYGYTF	TGTGCCAGCAGCCCCGGGACAGGATATGGCTACACCTTC
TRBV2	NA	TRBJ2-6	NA	CASTPNSSGANVLTF	TGTGCCAGCACCCCGAATAGCTCTGGGGCCAACGTCCTGACTTTC
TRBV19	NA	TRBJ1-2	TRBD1	CASSGGQGRANYGYTF	TGTGCCAGTAGCGGAGGACAGGGCCGAGCTAACTATGGCTACACCTTC
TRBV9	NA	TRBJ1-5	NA	CASSFGGGSNQPQHF	TGTGCCAGCAGCTTCGGGGGGGGTAGCAATCAGCCCCAGCATTTT
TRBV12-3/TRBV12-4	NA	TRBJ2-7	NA	CASSRNRGYEQYF	TGTGCCAGCAGCCGGAACCGGGGCTACGAGCAGTACTTC
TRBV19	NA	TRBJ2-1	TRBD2	CASSRWALAEGNEQFF	TGTGCCAGTAGTAGATGGGCACTAGCGGAGGGTAATGAGCAGTTCTTC
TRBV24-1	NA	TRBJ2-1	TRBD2	CATAAAERTPGLAGPYNEQFF	TGTGCCACCGCCGCAGCGGAGAGAACTCCGGGACTAGCGGGGCCCTACAATGAGCAGTTCTTC
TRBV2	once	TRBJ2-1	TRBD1	CASSPQGAPAYNEQFF	TGTGCCAGCAGCCCACAGGGGGCCCCTGCATACAATGAGCAGTTCTTC
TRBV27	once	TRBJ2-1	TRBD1	CASGGTGTYNEQFF	TGTGCCAGCGGGGGGACAGGGACCTACAATGAGCAGTTCTTC
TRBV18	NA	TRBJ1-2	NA	CASSPKIQEGGYTF	TGTGCCAGCTCACCGAAAATACAGGAGGGGGGCTACACCTTC
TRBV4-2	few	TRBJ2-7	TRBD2	CASSRAGEAWYEQYF	TGTGCCAGCAGCCGGGCGGGGGAGGCCTGGTACGAGCAGTACTTC
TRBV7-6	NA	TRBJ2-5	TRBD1	CASSFRDRRYQETQYF	TGTGCCAGCAGCTTTCGGGACAGGAGGTACCAAGAGACCCAGTACTTC
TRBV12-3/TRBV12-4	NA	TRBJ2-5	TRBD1	CASRGTGEETQYF	TGTGCCAGCAGGGGGACAGGGGAAGAGACCCAGTACTTC
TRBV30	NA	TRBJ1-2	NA	CAWSVSPADYGYTF	TGTGCCTGGAGTGTTTCCCCCGCAGATTATGGCTACACCTTC
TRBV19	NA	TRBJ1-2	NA	CASSPGYGYTF	TGTGCCAGTAGCCCGGGCTATGGCTACACCTTC
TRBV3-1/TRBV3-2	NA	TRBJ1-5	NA	CASSPRGPQHF	TGTGCCAGCAGCCCCAGAGGGCCCCAGCATTTT
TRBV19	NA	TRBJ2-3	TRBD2	CASSLDLGGTDTQYF	TGTGCCAGTAGCCTAGATTTGGGGGGGACAGATACGCAGTATTTT
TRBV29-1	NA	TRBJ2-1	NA	CSVRRWEAEYNEQFF	TGCAGCGTGCGCCGGTGGGAGGCGGAATACAATGAGCAGTTCTTC
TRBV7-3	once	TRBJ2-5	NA	CASSGPGETQYF	TGTGCCAGCAGCGGACCGGGGGAGACCCAGTACTTC
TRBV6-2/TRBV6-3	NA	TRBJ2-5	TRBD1	CASSLGTGGRETQYF	TGTGCCAGCAGCCTGGGGACAGGGGGCCGGGAGACCCAGTACTTC
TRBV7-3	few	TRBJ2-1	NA	CASSTTGYNEQFF	TGTGCCAGCAGCACAACAGGCTACAATGAGCAGTTCTTC
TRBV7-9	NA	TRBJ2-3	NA	CASREVGGSTDTQYF	TGTGCCAGCAGGGAGGTAGGGGGAAGCACAGATACGCAGTATTTT
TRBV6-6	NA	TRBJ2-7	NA	CASSYEAYLQYF	TGTGCCAGCAGTTACGAGGCGTACTTGCAGTACTTC
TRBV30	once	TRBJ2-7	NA	CAWSVGGNSYEQYF	TGTGCCTGGAGTGTAGGCGGGAACTCCTACGAGCAGTACTTC
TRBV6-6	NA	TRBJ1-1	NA	CASSYAGNTEAFF	TGTGCCAGCAGTTACGCAGGGAACACTGAAGCTTTCTTT
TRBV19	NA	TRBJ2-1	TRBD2	CASTVGPSGNNEQFF	TGTGCCAGTACCGTGGGGCCTAGCGGGAACAATGAGCAGTTCTTC